Presented here are 4 T cell receptor beta chains from one specimen sequenced in a study of blood T cell repertoires in COVID-19. The protocol was immunoSEQ multiplex PCR, while the TCRdb copy is restricted to in-frame clones and leaves out a portion. The sample has 360,000 or so clones; roughly four fifths are singletons. Sequencing was performed on PBMCs or T cells enriched from blood (not recorded which). Every receptor here comes from a woman aged 45-60 years who had recovered from COVID-19.

This clone came up once. V usage is TRBV19 and J usage is TRBJ1-2, with D unclear. CDR1 and CDR2 from the germline V gene are LNHDA and SQIVND (reference sequence). Trimming cost V 8 bases and J 1 base, with 11 bases left between them. This CDR3 comprises 13 residues. The CDR3 loop is CASVQADNYGYTF. The CDR3 coding sequence is TGTGCCAGTGTCCAGGCCGATAACTATGGCTACACCTTC.

This clone has only a few counts. The chain employs TRBV12-3 or TRBV12-4 and TRBJ1-4; D not resolved. The CDR3 extends over 12 amino acids. Trimming pared 5 bases from V and 8 bases from J, leaving 9 bases between. CDR3 region: CASSLTREKLFF. The CDR3 DNA reads as TGTGCCAGCAGTCTGACAAGAGAAAAACTGTTTTTT.

V and J are TRBV6-5 and TRBJ1-4; tentative D call: TRBD1 (5 bases). The CDR3 has 15 amino acids. The germline gives CDR1 MNHEY, CDR2 SVGAGI. Trimming pared 7 bases from V and 0 bases from J, leaving 12 bases between. CDR3 amino acids: CASTARGATNEKLFF. The CDR3 DNA follows: TGTGCCAGCACGGCTAGGGGTGCAACTAATGAAAAACTGTTTTTT.

J is TRBJ2-7 and V is TRBV18; TRBD1 might be the D (8 bases). Trimming took off 6 bases at V and 0 bases at J, with 18 bases between the two ends. Germline V gene lookup returns CDR1 KGHSH and CDR2 LQKENI. This CDR3 region has 16 residues. CDR3 loop: CASSYGQGGGSYEQYF. The CDR3 coding sequence is TGTGCCAGCTCCTACGGACAGGGAGGGGGCTCCTACGAGCAGTACTTC.